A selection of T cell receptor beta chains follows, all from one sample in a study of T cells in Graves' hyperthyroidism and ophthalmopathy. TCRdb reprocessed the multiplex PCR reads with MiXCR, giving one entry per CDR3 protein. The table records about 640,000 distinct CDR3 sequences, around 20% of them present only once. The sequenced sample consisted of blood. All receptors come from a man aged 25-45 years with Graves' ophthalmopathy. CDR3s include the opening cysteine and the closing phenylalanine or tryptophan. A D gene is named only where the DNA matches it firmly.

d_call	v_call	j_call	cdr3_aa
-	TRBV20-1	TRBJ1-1	CSARDNRDEAFF
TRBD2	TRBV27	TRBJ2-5	CASSSRTSGSGETQYF
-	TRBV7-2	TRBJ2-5	CASSLGISYVETQYF
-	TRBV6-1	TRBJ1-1	CASSGQQGVEAFF
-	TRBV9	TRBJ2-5	CASSVGRSSVAQETQYF
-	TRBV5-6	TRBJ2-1	CASSLERKSYNEQFF
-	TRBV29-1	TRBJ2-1	CSAAPVSYNEQFF
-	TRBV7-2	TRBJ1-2	CASSSTGGRSYTF
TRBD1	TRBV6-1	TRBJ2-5	CASSMGQGLGETQYF
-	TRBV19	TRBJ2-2	CASSPTGGGGGELFF
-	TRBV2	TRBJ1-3	CASRADRSSGNTIYF
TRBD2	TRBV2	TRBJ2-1	CASSGRTSYNEQFF
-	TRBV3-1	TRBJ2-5	CASSQDASETQYF
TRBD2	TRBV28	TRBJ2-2	CASSPTSGAYANTGELFF
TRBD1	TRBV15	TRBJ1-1	CATSRDRGQLGTEAFF
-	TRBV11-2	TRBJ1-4	CASSSPPSDEKLFF
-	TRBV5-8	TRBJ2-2	CATTRRVNNTGELFF
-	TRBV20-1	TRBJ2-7	CSAREKGDTSYEQYF
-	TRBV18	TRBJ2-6	CASSLRGNVLTF
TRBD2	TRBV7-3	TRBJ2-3	CASSLNSGKDTQYF
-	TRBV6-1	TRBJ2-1	CASSPRAEEQFF
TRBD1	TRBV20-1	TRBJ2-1	CSARDHGQGPYNEQFF
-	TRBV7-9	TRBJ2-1	CASSPWGGEFSYNEQFF
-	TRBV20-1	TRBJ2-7	CSARDKFGRGFYEQYF
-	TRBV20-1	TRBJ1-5	CSANQRDSNQPQHF
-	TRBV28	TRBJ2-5	CASSFGARDQETQYF
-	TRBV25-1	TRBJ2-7	CASSAGKVSTSSYEQYF
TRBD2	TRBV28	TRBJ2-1	CASSSPLAGSSYNEQFF
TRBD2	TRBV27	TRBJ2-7	CASRITGTSGSYEQYF
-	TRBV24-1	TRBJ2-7	CATSPQSSDEQYF
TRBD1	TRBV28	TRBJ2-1	CASRRDRVDEQFF
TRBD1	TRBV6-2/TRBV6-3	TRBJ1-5	CASRHRDSLNQPQHF
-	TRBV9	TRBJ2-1	CASSVGRGRPSYNEQFF
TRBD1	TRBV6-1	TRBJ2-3	CASSEAGTGSTDTQYF
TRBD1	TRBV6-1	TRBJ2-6	CASRDRQGANGANVLTF
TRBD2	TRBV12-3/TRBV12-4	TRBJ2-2	CASSPQAGGRAGELFF
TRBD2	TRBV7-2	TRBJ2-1	CASSLEGGGSRNEQFF
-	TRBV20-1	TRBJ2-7	CSASLRVSSYEQYF
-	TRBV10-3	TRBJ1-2	CAISGIQEGGYTF
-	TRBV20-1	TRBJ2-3	CSALAGSPDTQYF
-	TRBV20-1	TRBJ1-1	CSLWDTEAFF
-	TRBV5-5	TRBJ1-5	CASSDGLSRVGQPQHF
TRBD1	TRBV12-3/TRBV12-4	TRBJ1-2	CASKFSTGGNSDGYTF
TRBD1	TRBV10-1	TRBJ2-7	CASSDGGQAGEQYF
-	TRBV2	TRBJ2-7	CASNPLTESSYEQYF
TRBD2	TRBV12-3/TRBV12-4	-	CASSPVASGLGEQYF
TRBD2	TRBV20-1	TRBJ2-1	CSVTSGPSYNEQFF
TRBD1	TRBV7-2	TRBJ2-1	CASSSGQGNYNEQFF
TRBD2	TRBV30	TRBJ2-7	CAWSVPPASGSMGYEQYF
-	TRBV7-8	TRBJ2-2	CASSLGYKKRETPGELFF
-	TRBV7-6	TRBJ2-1	CASSLGLDKEQFF
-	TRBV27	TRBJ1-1	CASSALARHTEAFF
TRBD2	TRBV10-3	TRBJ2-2	CAISPGLAVNTGELFF
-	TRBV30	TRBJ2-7	CAWSVLRVGEQYF
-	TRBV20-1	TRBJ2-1	CSAPTSRYNEQFF
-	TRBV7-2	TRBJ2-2	CASSVDRNTGELFF
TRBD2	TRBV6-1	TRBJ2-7	CASSVNSGLAGGPFEQYF
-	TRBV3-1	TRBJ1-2	CASSQDRYKGYTF
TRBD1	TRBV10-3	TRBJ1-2	CAIRHPQGIYTF